This is a list of T cell receptor beta chains from one sample in a study of blood T cell repertoires in COVID-19. Produced via immunoSEQ multiplex PCR; TCRdb's table is partial and in-frame only. The table includes a few hundred thousand clones, just under 85% detected once. What was sequenced was PBMCs or T cells enriched from blood (not recorded which). The receptors stem from a woman in her thirties or forties with acute COVID-19. The CDR3 runs from the conserved cysteine through the conserved F or W. The order of the fields is V gene, CDR3 length, CDR3 protein.

v_call: TRBV27
cdr3_length: 15
cdr3_aa: CASRDSGSISYEQYF

v_call: TRBV19
cdr3_length: 13
cdr3_aa: CASSIGQGTEAFF

v_call: TRBV5-1
cdr3_length: 14
cdr3_aa: CASSLARGTYEQYF

v_call: TRBV9
cdr3_length: 17
cdr3_aa: CASSVVPSGSGTDTQYF

v_call: TRBV6-5
cdr3_length: 15
cdr3_aa: CASKVTGTASYEQYF

v_call: TRBV9
cdr3_length: 15
cdr3_aa: CASSPETGLANVLTF

v_call: TRBV19
cdr3_length: 17
cdr3_aa: CASSIDEGGQNQETQYF

v_call: TRBV5-1
cdr3_length: 15
cdr3_aa: CASSPGTSTGDTQYF

v_call: TRBV6-1
cdr3_length: 15
cdr3_aa: CASSEGEISGNTIYF

v_call: TRBV28
cdr3_length: 15
cdr3_aa: CASSLGTTSGEKLFF

v_call: TRBV4-2
cdr3_length: 17
cdr3_aa: CASSPRLAGDSYNEQFF

v_call: TRBV27
cdr3_length: 15
cdr3_aa: CASATRPGLPGEQYF

v_call: TRBV7-3
cdr3_length: 17
cdr3_aa: CASSTGGTFSSYNEQFF

v_call: TRBV28
cdr3_length: 17
cdr3_aa: CASSLGLGGKKPETQYF

v_call: TRBV5-1
cdr3_length: 16
cdr3_aa: CASSLAVTSGVGELFF

v_call: TRBV2
cdr3_length: 13
cdr3_aa: CASSVLSGNTIYF

v_call: TRBV7-9
cdr3_length: 15
cdr3_aa: CASSSAGEFGQPQHF

v_call: TRBV5-8
cdr3_length: 14
cdr3_aa: CASSLRDRVDGYTF

v_call: TRBV11-2
cdr3_length: 17
cdr3_aa: CASSLDPPSGVRNEQFF

v_call: TRBV5-6
cdr3_length: 15
cdr3_aa: CASSLGGGIQETQYF

v_call: TRBV27
cdr3_length: 14
cdr3_aa: CASSLNLAGDTQYF

v_call: TRBV7-8
cdr3_length: 14
cdr3_aa: CASSLEESNQPQHF

v_call: TRBV7-6
cdr3_length: 14
cdr3_aa: CASSLVTSTGELFF

v_call: TRBV5-1
cdr3_length: 16
cdr3_aa: CASSPGPGQGREKLFF

v_call: TRBV19
cdr3_length: 14
cdr3_aa: CASSIDRGYYGYTF

v_call: TRBV27
cdr3_length: 14
cdr3_aa: CASSPPGQIYEQYF

v_call: TRBV27
cdr3_length: 13
cdr3_aa: CASSFSVGGIQYF

v_call: TRBV9
cdr3_length: 12
cdr3_aa: CASSPKWGELFF

v_call: TRBV6-6
cdr3_length: 16
cdr3_aa: CASSYSGTPGTDTQYF